This T cell receptor (beta chain) was captured in a study of molecular identifiers for immune sequencing clone quantification. Study in general: With replicates, the RNA of about 20,000 or 100,000 naive CD8 cells was split five ways and four were sequenced.

Naive CD8 T cells were sorted, and the gate applied was CD8+CD4-CCR7+CD45RA+. Bulk TCR libraries used previously described methods and listed TCR primers. Each CDR3 protein is one row after TCRdb ran MiXCR on the PCR reads. This table has approximately 550,000 distinct CDR3 sequences, about 20% appearing once. This clonotype was seen at least ten times. Its antigen is still unknown. General observations from the study: Clones that had above 20 RNA copies took up over 98% of effector molecules but under 1% in naive cells.

The receptor was derived from a human donor in good health. Some libraries in this study had Jurkat cell RNA spiked in. Specimen: naive CD8+ T cells from blood, with Jurkat cell RNA spiked in. The subset denotes: FACS-sorted CD8+CD4-CCR7+CD45RA+ naive T cells.

CDR3 residues: CSARKGGTRWSDTQYF. The CDR3 DNA reads as TGCAGTGCTAGGAAAGGGGGGACCCGGTGGTCAGATACGCAGTATTTT. This chain links TRBV20-1 with TRBJ2-3; D is perhaps TRBD1 or TRBD2 (6 bases each). This CDR3 comprises 16 residues. V was clipped by 3 bases and J by 4 bases, with 20 bases between them. CDR1 DFQATT and CDR2 SNEGSKA come from the germline V gene (reference sequence).